This TCR beta chain was captured by sequencing in a study of neurological immune-mediated disorders. The V gene lost 3 bases and the J gene lost 3 bases, with 9 bases spanning the gap. Germline lookup yields CDR1 SQVTM and CDR2 ANQGSEA. The CDR3 has 13 amino acids. Each CDR3 protein gets one entry after TCRdb re-called the 5' RACE reads with MiXCR. The sample yields some 80,000 distinct CDR3 sequences, approximately 6% seen once. This clonotype was observed many times. The time point here: longitudinal time-point 2. Sequenced input: PBMCs. This TCR derives from an older woman with multiple sclerosis. The rearrangement joins TRBV29-1 to TRBJ2-1; D not certain. The CDR3 DNA is TGCAGCGTTGATGCCGGCAGCTACAATGAGCAGTTCTTC. It translates to CSVDAGSYNEQFF.